This TCR beta chain was identified in a study of cytomegalovirus exposure and HLA in healthy donors. Findings of the study overall: No immune exposure information besides CMV serostatus was available. There were several of the most significant clusters that appeared linked to common viral pathogens in a later analysis. The listing of 150 to 200 TCR beta chains classed them as cytomegalovirus-associated. There were reportedly fewer N-insertions in an Asian-associated ancestry cluster than the roughly 670-donor mean, in a later analysis.

V lost 3 bases and J lost 9; bases outside the gene matches: 12. The CDR3 length is 15 residues. Germline V gives CDR1 SGHRS, CDR2 YFSETQ. In its sample, this clone was seen a few times. No antigen is known for it. PCR amplification relied on 60 Vbeta primers (plus 13 Jbeta primers). The protocol was immunoSEQ multiplex PCR, while the TCRdb copy is restricted to in-frame clones and leaves out a portion. The table has about 120,000 clones, less than 80% seen once. This clonotype originated in a woman in her thirties in good health and CMV-seronegative. Sequencing was carried out using PBMCs. This rearrangement joins TRBV5-1 to TRBJ2-3, with 8 positions matching TRBD1. The CDR3 here is CASSSAQGAGNTQYF. The CDR3 bases are TGCGCCAGCAGCTCAGCCCAGGGGGCGGGGAACACGCAGTATTTT.